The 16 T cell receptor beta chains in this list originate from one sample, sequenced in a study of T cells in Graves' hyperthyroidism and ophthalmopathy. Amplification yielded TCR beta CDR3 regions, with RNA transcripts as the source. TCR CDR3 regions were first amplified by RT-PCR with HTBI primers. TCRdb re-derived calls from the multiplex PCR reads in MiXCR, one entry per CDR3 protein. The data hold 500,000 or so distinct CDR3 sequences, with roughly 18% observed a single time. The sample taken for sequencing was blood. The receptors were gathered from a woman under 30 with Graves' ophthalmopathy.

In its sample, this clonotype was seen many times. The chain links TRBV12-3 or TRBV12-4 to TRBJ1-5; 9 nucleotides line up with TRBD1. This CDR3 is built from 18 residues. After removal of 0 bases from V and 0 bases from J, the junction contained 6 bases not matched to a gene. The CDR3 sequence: CASSLAGQGLYSNQPQHF. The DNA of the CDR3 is TGTGCCAGCAGTTTAGCGGGACAGGGATTATATAGCAATCAGCCCCAGCATTTT.

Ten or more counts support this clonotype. As DNA, the CDR3 is TGTGCCAGCAGTGAAAGGGGACAGGAGAGCAATCAGCCCCAGCATTTT. It yields the protein CASSERGQESNQPQHF. The chain recombines TRBV2 with TRBJ1-5; 8 nucleotides match TRBD1. Trimming at V came to 2 bases and at J to 1 base, leaving 4 bases not matched to a gene. Germline loops: CDR1 SNHLY, CDR2 FYNNEI. The CDR3 is made up of 16 amino acids.

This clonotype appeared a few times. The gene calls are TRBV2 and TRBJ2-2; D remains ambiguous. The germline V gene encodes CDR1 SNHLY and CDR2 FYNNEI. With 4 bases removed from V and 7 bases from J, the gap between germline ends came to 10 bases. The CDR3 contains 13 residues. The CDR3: CASSAAGRGELFF. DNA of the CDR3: TGTGCCAGCAGTGCCGCCGGGCGCGGGGAGCTGTTTTTT.

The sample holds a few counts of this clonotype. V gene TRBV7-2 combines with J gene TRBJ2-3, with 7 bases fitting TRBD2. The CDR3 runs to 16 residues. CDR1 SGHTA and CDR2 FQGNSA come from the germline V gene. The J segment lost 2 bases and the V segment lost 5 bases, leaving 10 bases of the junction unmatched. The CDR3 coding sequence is TGTGCCAGCAGCCGACACGGGGGAGGGCCCACAGATACGCAGTATTTT. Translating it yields CASSRHGGGPTDTQYF.

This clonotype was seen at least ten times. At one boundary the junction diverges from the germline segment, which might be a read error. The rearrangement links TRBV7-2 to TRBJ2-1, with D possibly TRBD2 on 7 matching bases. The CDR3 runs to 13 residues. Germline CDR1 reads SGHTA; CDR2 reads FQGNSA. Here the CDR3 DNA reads TGTGCCAGCAGTTTAGGGGGAGGGAATGAGCAGTTCTTC. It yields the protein CASSLGGGNEQFF.

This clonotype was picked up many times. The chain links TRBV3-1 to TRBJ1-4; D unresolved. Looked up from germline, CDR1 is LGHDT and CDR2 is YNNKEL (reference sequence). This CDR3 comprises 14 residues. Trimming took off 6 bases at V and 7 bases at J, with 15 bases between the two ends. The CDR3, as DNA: TGTGCCAGCAGTGTGACTGGGTTGGGTGAAAAACTGTTTTTT. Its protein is CASSVTGLGEKLFF.

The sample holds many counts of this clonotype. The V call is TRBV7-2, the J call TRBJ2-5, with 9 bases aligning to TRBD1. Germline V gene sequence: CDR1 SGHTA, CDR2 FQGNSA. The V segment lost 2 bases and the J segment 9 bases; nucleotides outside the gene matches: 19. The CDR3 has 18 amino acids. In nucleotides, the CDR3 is TGTGCCAGCAGCTTATCGTTTTCGGGACAGGGACTGTTTATATCCCAGTACTTC. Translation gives CASSLSFSGQGLFISQYF.

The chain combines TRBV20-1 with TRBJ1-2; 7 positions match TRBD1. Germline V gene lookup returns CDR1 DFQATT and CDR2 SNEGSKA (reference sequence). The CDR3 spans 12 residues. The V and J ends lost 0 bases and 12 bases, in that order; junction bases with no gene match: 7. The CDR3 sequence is CSARDPGGFNTF. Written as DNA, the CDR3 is TGCAGTGCTAGAGATCCAGGGGGTTTTAACACCTTC.

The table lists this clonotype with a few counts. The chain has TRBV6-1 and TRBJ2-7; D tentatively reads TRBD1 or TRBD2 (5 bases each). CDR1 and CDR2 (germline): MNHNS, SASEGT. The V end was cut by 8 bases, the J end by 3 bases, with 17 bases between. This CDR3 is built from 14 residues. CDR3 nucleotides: TGTGCCAGCTTGAGTTTGGGGGACGGCTACGAGCAGTACTTC. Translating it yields CASLSLGDGYEQYF.

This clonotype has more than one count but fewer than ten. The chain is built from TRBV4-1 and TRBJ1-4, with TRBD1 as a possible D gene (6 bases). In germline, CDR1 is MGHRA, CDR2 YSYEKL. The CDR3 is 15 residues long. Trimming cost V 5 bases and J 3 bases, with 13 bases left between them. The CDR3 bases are TGCGCCAGCAGCGACCGAGGGGGACCTAATGAAAAACTGTTTTTT. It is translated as CASSDRGGPNEKLFF.

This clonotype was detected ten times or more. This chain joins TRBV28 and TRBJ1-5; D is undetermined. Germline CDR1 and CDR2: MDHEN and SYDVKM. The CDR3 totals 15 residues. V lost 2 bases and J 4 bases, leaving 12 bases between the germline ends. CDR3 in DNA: TGTGCCAGCAGTTTAGTAGCAGCCCTTAATCAGCCCCAGCATTTT. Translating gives CASSLVAALNQPQHF.

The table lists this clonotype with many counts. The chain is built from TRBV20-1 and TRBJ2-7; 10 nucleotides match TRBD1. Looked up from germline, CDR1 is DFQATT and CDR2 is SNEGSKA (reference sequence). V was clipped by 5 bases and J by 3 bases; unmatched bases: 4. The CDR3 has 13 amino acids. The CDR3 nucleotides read TGCAGTGCTGTTGGACAGGGGGACTACGAGCAGTACTTC. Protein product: CSAVGQGDYEQYF.

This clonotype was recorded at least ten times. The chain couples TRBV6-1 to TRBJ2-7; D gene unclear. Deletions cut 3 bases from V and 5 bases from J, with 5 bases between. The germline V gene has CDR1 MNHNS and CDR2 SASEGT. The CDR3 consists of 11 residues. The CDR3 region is CASSELDEQYF. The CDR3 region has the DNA TGTGCCAGCAGTGAGCTTGACGAGCAGTACTTC.

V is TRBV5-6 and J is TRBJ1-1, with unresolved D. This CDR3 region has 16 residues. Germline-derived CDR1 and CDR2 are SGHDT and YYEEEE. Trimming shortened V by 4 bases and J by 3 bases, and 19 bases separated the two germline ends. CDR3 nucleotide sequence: TGTGCCAGCAGCCCACAAGGAGGCGCCGGGGACACTGAAGCTTTCTTT. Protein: CASSPQGGAGDTEAFF.

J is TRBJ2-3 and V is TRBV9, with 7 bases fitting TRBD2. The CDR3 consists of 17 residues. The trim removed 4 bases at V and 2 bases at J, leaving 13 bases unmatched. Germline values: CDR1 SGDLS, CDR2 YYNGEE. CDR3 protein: CASSPARLAGDTDTQYF. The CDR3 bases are TGTGCCAGCAGCCCTGCTCGACTGGCGGGGGACACAGATACGCAGTATTTT.

CDR3 coding DNA: TGTGCCAGCATCGGCGGTTTCGCGCTGAACACCGGGGAGCTGTTTTTT. Its protein is CASIGGFALNTGELFF. V is TRBV2 and J is TRBJ2-2; unclear D gene. This CDR3 is 16 amino acids long. In germline, CDR1 is SNHLY, CDR2 FYNNEI. V was pared by 7 bases and J by 1 base, with 16 bases between.